The 21 T cell receptor beta chains listed next were all sequenced from one sample in a study of T-cell memory formation after mild COVID-19. TCRdb used MiXCR to reprocess the 5' RACE reads, holding one entry per CDR3 protein. The table lists hundreds of thousands of distinct CDR3 sequences, roughly 20% of them singletons. The sample was PBMCs or a T cell subset sorted from them (not recorded which). The origin of the receptors is an adult woman who had mild COVID-19 (a few samples of this study predate the infection). Cell type and time point are not known.

CDR3 protein: CASSRRIGNTEAFF. CDR3 in DNA: TGTGCCAGCAGCAGGAGGATCGGGAACACTGAAGCTTTCTTT. The chain is built from TRBV5-6 and TRBJ1-1, with D hard to call. Between the trimmed V and J ends, which lost 4 bases and 1 base, there was a span of 11 bases. Germline values: CDR1 SGHDT, CDR2 YYEEEE. The CDR3 covers 14 residues.

The gene calls are TRBV12-3 or TRBV12-4 and TRBJ2-3; TRBD1 matches at 7 bases. V was pared by 6 bases and J by 4 bases, with 7 bases of the junction left unmatched. The CDR3 consists of 14 residues. DNA of the CDR3: TGTGCCAGCAGGGCGACAGGGCGGTCAGATACGCAGTATTTT. This sequence encodes CASRATGRSDTQYF.

The sample holds a few counts of this clonotype. The chain joins TRBV15 to TRBJ1-3; D gene uncertain. Germline-derived CDR1 and CDR2 are LNHNV and YYDKDF (reference sequence). The V end was cut by 1 base, the J end by 4 bases, with 8 bases between. The CDR3 has 14 residues. DNA for the CDR3: TGTGCCACCAGCAGAGTCCGGGCAGGAAACACCATATATTTT. It translates to CATSRVRAGNTIYF.

The chain is built from TRBV20-1 and TRBJ2-2; TRBD2 matches 11 bases. Trimming removed 1 base from V and 7 bases from J; junction bases left unmatched: 5. CDR1 and CDR2 from the germline V gene are DFQATT and SNEGSKA (reference sequence). The length of the CDR3 is 15 residues. In nucleotides, the CDR3 is TGCAGTGCTAGAGTTAGCGGGAGGGCCGACGGGGAGCTGTTTTTT. Encoded protein: CSARVSGRADGELFF.

This clonotype was seen repeatedly, ten times or more. This chain joins TRBV5-1 and TRBJ1-4, with D hard to call. From germline, CDR1 is SGHRS and CDR2 YFSETQ. The CDR3 totals 14 residues. V dropped 0 bases and J dropped 2 bases, with 5 bases sitting between them. The CDR3 is CASSLGRTNEKLFF. Here the CDR3 DNA reads TGCGCCAGCAGCTTGGGGCGGACTAATGAAAAACTGTTTTTT.

This clonotype was counted between two and nine times. The rearrangement uses TRBV7-8 and TRBJ2-1; D gene unclear. V was clipped by 0 bases and J by 3 bases, with 9 bases between them. Germline CDR1 SGHVS, CDR2 FQNEAQ. CDR3 length: 15 amino acids. CDR3 in amino acids: CASSLAPRGYNEQFF. CDR3 nucleotide sequence: TGTGCCAGCAGCTTAGCGCCACGAGGCTACAATGAGCAGTTCTTC.

The chain uses TRBV7-9 and TRBJ1-6; tentative D call: TRBD1 (5 bases). The CDR3 has 15 residues. Germline CDR1 and CDR2: SEHNR and FQNEAQ (reference sequence). V lost 2 bases, J lost 5 bases, and 10 bases lay in between. CDR3 amino acids: CASSLIQGHNSPLHF. The CDR3, as DNA: TGTGCCAGCAGCTTAATTCAGGGCCATAATTCACCCCTCCACTTT.

In DNA form, the CDR3 reads TGTGCCAGCAGGTCAGGGGATAGCAATCAGCCCCAGCATTTT. Its translation: CASRSGDSNQPQHF. The genes are TRBV7-2 and TRBJ1-5, with D maybe TRBD1 (6 bases). Germline CDR1 reads SGHTA; CDR2 reads FQGNSA. V dropped 6 bases and J dropped 0 bases, with 9 bases sitting between them. The CDR3 is 14 amino acids.

In regard to this clonotype: The junction shows a germline mismatch at one end, possibly a read error. The V call is TRBV6-5, the J call TRBJ1-1; no clear D. This CDR3 is 15 amino acids long. CDR1 is MNHEY and CDR2 is SVGAGI in the germline V gene. The CDR3 here is CACSYSSGGRVEAFF. Here the CDR3 DNA reads TGTGCCTGCAGTTACTCTTCGGGTGGAAGGGTTGAAGCTTTCTTT.

V and J are TRBV27 and TRBJ1-1; 7 nucleotides agree with TRBD1. This CDR3 contains 18 residues. V was clipped by 2 bases and J by 6 bases; unmatched bases: 18. Germline assignment: CDR1 MNHEY and CDR2 SMNVEV (reference sequence). CDR3: CASSLTGRGISYVSEAFF. In nucleotides, the CDR3 is TGTGCCAGCAGTTTAACGGGCAGGGGGATCTCCTATGTCTCTGAAGCTTTCTTT.

J is TRBJ2-7 and V is TRBV19; 7 bases fit TRBD1. The CDR3 is made up of 13 amino acids. Germline V lookup: CDR1 LNHDA, CDR2 SQIVND (reference sequence). The V gene end was trimmed by 9 bases and the J gene end by 7 bases; junction bases not matched to a gene: 12. The CDR3 DNA follows: TGTGCCAGCACTGGGACAGACCTACGAGAGCAGTACTTC. Protein: CASTGTDLREQYF.

There are a few counts of this clonotype. The rearrangement links TRBV2 to TRBJ2-7; possible D gene TRBD2, 6 bases. The CDR3 is 14 amino acids. Trimming took off 11 bases at V and 6 bases at J, with 23 bases between the two ends. CDR1 SNHLY and CDR2 FYNNEI come from the germline V gene. DNA of the CDR3: TGTGCCGTCCAGGCCGGGACGGGACTTCGCGAGCAGTACTTC. Protein product: CAVQAGTGLREQYF. The full variable domain, its missing parts supplied by reference TRBV2 and TRBJ2-7, is EPEVTQTPSHQVTQMGQEVILRCVPISNHLYFYWYRQILGQKVEFLVSFYNNEISEKSEIFDDQFSVERPDGSNFTLKIRSTKLEDSAMYFCAVQAGTGLREQYFGPGTRLTVT.

In this sample, this clonotype turned up a few times. The J gene is TRBJ2-3, the V gene TRBV7-2; 12 bases map to TRBD2. There are 16 residues in the CDR3. Germline lookup yields CDR1 SGHTA and CDR2 FQGNSA. Trimming removed 5 bases from V and 5 bases from J; junction bases left unmatched: 8. CDR3 loop: CASSPRLAGEGDTQYF. For the CDR3, the DNA is TGTGCCAGCAGCCCGCGACTAGCGGGGGAGGGAGATACGCAGTATTTT.

V gene TRBV20-1 combines with J gene TRBJ2-7, with 10 nucleotides matching TRBD2. This CDR3 is 14 amino acids long. Unmatched junction bases numbered 8, after V lost 7 bases and J lost 2 bases. CDR1 and CDR2 (germline): DFQATT, SNEGSKA (reference sequence). The CDR3 DNA reads TGCAGTGTTCCGAGGACTAGCGGCGCCTACGAGCAGTACTTC. It codes for CSVPRTSGAYEQYF.

The V gene is TRBV6-2 or TRBV6-3, the J gene TRBJ2-1; 10 bases map to TRBD2. The CDR3 is made up of 15 amino acids. V lost 2 bases to trimming and J lost 8 bases; unmatched junction nucleotides: 6. The V gene's germline CDR1 is MNHEY and CDR2 SVGEGT. The CDR3 loop reads CASSYVLAGMYEQFF. For the CDR3, the DNA is TGTGCCAGCAGTTACGTACTAGCGGGAATGTATGAGCAGTTCTTC.

This chain links TRBV29-1 with TRBJ2-2; D possibly corresponds to TRBD2 (5 bases). Looked up from germline, CDR1 is SQVTM and CDR2 is ANQGSEA. V was pared by 4 bases and J by 5 bases, with 8 bases between. This CDR3 region has 12 residues. The CDR3 sequence is CSVGGGTGELFF. The CDR3, as DNA: TGCAGCGTTGGAGGAGGAACCGGGGAGCTGTTTTTT.

The chain has TRBV5-6 and TRBJ1-2; 7 bases are a match to TRBD1. CDR1 and CDR2 from the germline V gene are SGHDT and YYEEEE. With V trimmed by 6 bases and J by 3 bases, 8 bases remained unmatched. CDR3 length equals 14 residues. CDR3 loop: CASTRTGRDYGYTF. DNA of the CDR3: TGTGCCAGCACGAGGACAGGTCGGGACTATGGCTACACCTTC.

The V gene is TRBV12-3 or TRBV12-4, the J gene TRBJ2-1; 8 bases align to TRBD1. CDR3 length: 15 amino acids. Losses at the gene ends were 3 bases for V and 9 bases for J; bases not matched to a gene: 10. For the CDR3, the DNA is TGTGCCAGCAGTTTCCAGGGGGCAATCCCTGGTGAGCAGTTCTTC. Protein product: CASSFQGAIPGEQFF.

This clonotype was seen a handful of times. The rearrangement links TRBV20-1 to TRBJ1-2; D remains unclear. The CDR3 is 12 residues long. Germline V lookup: CDR1 DFQATT, CDR2 SNEGSKA (reference sequence). Trimming pared 6 bases from V and 7 bases from J, leaving 15 bases between. The CDR3 DNA follows: TGCAGTGCAAAATGGTATTTGTCTGGCTACACCTTC. Its translation: CSAKWYLSGYTF.

The chain employs TRBV6-5 and TRBJ1-2; TRBD1 is a possible D gene (5 bases). CDR1 and CDR2 from the germline V gene are MNHEY and SVGAGI. The CDR3 length is 13 residues. Trimming removed 5 bases at V and 4 bases at J, with 11 bases between. The CDR3 protein is CASSPDRIYGYTF. The CDR3 coding sequence is TGTGCCAGCAGTCCCGACAGAATCTATGGCTACACCTTC.

CDR3 sequence (DNA): TGTGCCAGTAGACTTATCCCTCGAACTAATGAAAAACTGTTTTTT. As protein: CASRLIPRTNEKLFF. The chain uses TRBV19 and TRBJ1-4; unclear D gene. The CDR3 length is 15 residues. V was pared by 6 bases and J by 1 base, with 12 bases between. Germline-derived CDR1 and CDR2 are LNHDA and SQIVND (reference sequence).